This T cell receptor beta chain originates from a study of early T cells in non-severe SARS-CoV-2 infection. Study-level information: Chains were unpaired, as sequencing was done on bulk RNA from unsorted whole blood.

The CDR3 is made up of 14 amino acids. Trimming removed 4 bases at V and 8 bases at J, with 18 bases between. Looked up from germline, CDR1 is SGHKS and CDR2 is YYEKEE (reference sequence). Unique molecular identifiers were affixed to single, distinct cDNA molecules. Via MiXCR, TCRdb re-called the 5' RACE reads, giving one row per CDR3 protein. Of about 54,000 distinct CDR3 sequences listed, about 8% were seen once; the top ten hold roughly 10%. Whole-study findings and limits: Database matching using VDJdb favored anti-spike CD8 responses, with private and CD4 specificities left missing.

This clonotype was seen ten or more times. What it recognizes is unknown. The TCR was taken from an adult who was a healthcare worker with PCR-confirmed SARS-CoV-2 infection or an uninfected control (not recorded which). The specimen was whole blood, collected at baseline. The V gene is TRBV5-5, the J gene TRBJ1-1; D is ambiguous. CDR3 sequence: CASSPWNRRREAFF. The CDR3 DNA follows: TGTGCCAGCAGCCCCTGGAACCGTCGTCGCGAAGCTTTCTTT. The full variable domain, with the rest looked up from reference TRBV5-5 and TRBJ1-1, is DAGVTQSPTHLIKTRGQQVTLRCSPISGHKSVSWYQQVLGQGPQFIFQYYEKEERGRGNFPDRFSARQFPNYSSELNVNALLLGDSALYLCASSPWNRRREAFFGQGTRLTVV.